This T cell receptor beta chain was captured in a study of cytomegalovirus exposure and HLA in healthy donors. Study in general: From roughly 180 million T cells, an earlier analysis saw roughly 110 million unique TCR beta sequences.

Broader study findings: Another analysis was done later, and it associated approximately 17,000 TCR beta sequences with HLA alleles at 0.05 false discovery rate. Some public TCRs appeared in many individuals, while most sequences were rare.

Comment on this clone: Its antigen is undetermined.

It was with 60 Vbeta and 13 Jbeta primers that the PCR ran. Sequenced by immunoSEQ multiplex PCR; TCRdb stores in-frame clones only, minus some. The sample shows 150,000 to 200,000 clones, around 81% of them seen only once. Per germline, CDR1 MNHEY and CDR2 SVGAGI. The junction had 9 bases not matched to a gene; V was cut back by 0 bases and J by 4 bases. The CDR3 is made up of 16 amino acids. Sequencing input: PBMCs. The V gene is TRBV6-5, the J gene TRBJ2-7; 7 nucleotides align to TRBD2. The sequence derives from a woman between 18 and 30 years old in good health and CMV-seropositive. The CDR3 region is CASSYSRGGSGYEQYF. The CDR3 DNA is TGTGCCAGCAGTTACTCAAGGGGAGGGTCGGGTTACGAGCAGTACTTC.